The source of this T cell receptor beta chain is a study of blood T cells in healthy people across ages. Points on this clonotype: A junction end diverges from the germline sequence, so it may reflect a read error.

The second PCR ran roughly 7 to 11 cycles with a sample-barcoded 5' primer and J-beta primers. MiXCR, run by TCRdb on the 5' RACE reads, gives a single entry per CDR3 protein. The sample holds about 560,000 distinct CDR3 sequences; about a quarter are singletons and the top ten take roughly 3.5%. This CDR3 is 16 amino acids long. Germline CDR1 KGHDR, CDR2 SFDVKD. These data also featured in a second study, about T cells of mothers and their children.

The material sequenced was blood. This clonotype was obtained from a boy aged 2-15 years in good health. The chain employs TRBV24-1 and TRBJ2-5; 10 bases are shared with TRBD1. The chain's CDR3 is CATSDSGTGDQETQYF. The CDR3 nucleotides read TGTGCCACCAGTGATTCCGGGACAGGGGACCAGGAGACCCAGTACTTC.